These 18 T cell receptor beta chains were all obtained from the same sample, sequenced in a study of blood T cell repertoires in COVID-19. Profiling relied on immunoSEQ multiplex PCR, and the TCRdb table lists in-frame clones only, not all of them. In the table there are about 190,000 clones, 60% to 85% of which are singletons. The sample comprised peripheral blood. Receptors were obtained from a man aged 55-75 years with active or convalescent COVID-19.

The CDR3: CASSLNRGGSRYEQYF. The DNA for the CDR3 is TGTGCCAGCAGTTTGAATCGGGGCGGGAGCCGCTACGAGCAGTACTTC. The gene calls are TRBV27 and TRBJ2-7, with 7 bases lining up with TRBD2. Germline-derived CDR1 and CDR2 are MNHEY and SMNVEV (reference sequence). The J segment lost 3 bases and the V segment lost 3 bases, leaving 11 bases of the junction unmatched. The CDR3 has 16 amino acids.

V and J are TRBV9 and TRBJ2-2; the D is unclear. The CDR3 has 13 amino acids. Deletions cut 4 bases from V and 4 bases from J, with 8 bases between. CDR1 and CDR2 (germline): SGDLS, YYNGEE. This CDR3 is CASSPQFTGELFF. CDR3 nucleotides: TGTGCCAGCAGCCCTCAGTTCACCGGGGAGCTGTTTTTT.

CDR3 DNA sequence: TGTGCCAGCAGTACAGACATTAACTCTGGAAACACCATATATTTT. Translated, it gives CASSTDINSGNTIYF. The chain has TRBV6-5 and TRBJ1-3; D unclear. The CDR3 runs 15 residues. Per the germline V gene, CDR1 is MNHEY and CDR2 is SVGAGI. Trimming took off 5 bases at V and 0 bases at J, with 11 bases between the two ends.

The chain combines TRBV7-9 with TRBJ2-1; D unresolved. V was clipped by 5 bases and J by 9 bases, with 11 bases between them. This CDR3 has 12 residues. Germline assignment: CDR1 SEHNR and CDR2 FQNEAQ (reference sequence). The DNA for the CDR3 is TGTGCCAGCAGCCTCCCCTTCGGTGAGCAGTTCTTC. Its protein is CASSLPFGEQFF.

This clone was observed once. The chain couples TRBV7-3 to TRBJ2-3; D is undetermined. V was pared by 1 base and J by 3 bases, with 5 bases between. CDR3 length: 13 amino acids. Germline V gene data show CDR1 as SGHTA and CDR2 as FQGTGA. The CDR3 reads CASSLSPTDTQYF. The CDR3 region has the DNA TGTGCCAGCAGCTTAAGTCCTACAGATACGCAGTATTTT.

The table lists this clone with a few counts. This chain links TRBV7-8 with TRBJ2-7, with D maybe TRBD2 (6 bases). Germline-derived CDR1 and CDR2 are SGHVS and FQNEAQ. Trimming left V 5 bases short and J 10 bases short, with 21 bases between. The CDR3 covers 14 residues. CDR3 bases: TGTGCCAGCAGCCAAAGGGAGGCTAGGGTTGAACAGTACTTC. It yields the protein CASSQREARVEQYF.

This clone was seen a few times. The rearrangement links TRBV19 to TRBJ1-2, with D hard to call. Germline V gene sequence: CDR1 LNHDA, CDR2 SQIVND (reference sequence). The CDR3 contains 13 residues. Between the trimmed V and J ends, which lost 3 bases and 6 bases, there was a span of 11 bases. CDR3 region: CASSIGAVDGYTF. The CDR3 DNA reads TGTGCCAGTAGTATTGGAGCCGTGGATGGCTACACCTTC.

This clone was seen more than once but under ten times. The V call is TRBV7-8, the J call TRBJ1-4; D is ambiguous. CDR1 SGHVS and CDR2 FQNEAQ come from the germline V gene. Trimming left V 3 bases short and J 6 bases short, with 11 bases between. The CDR3 extends over 14 amino acids. CDR3 coding DNA: TGTGCCAGCAGCTTTTTGAGAGGAGATGAAAAACTGTTTTTT. It yields the protein CASSFLRGDEKLFF.

CDR3 nucleotides: TGTGCCAGCAGAACAACAGGGAATTCACCCCTCCACTTT. It specifies CASRTTGNSPLHF. The chain couples TRBV12-3 or TRBV12-4 to TRBJ1-6; tentatively, D is TRBD1 (6 bases). This CDR3 comprises 13 residues. The germline V and J ends were trimmed by 6 bases and 7 bases, with 10 bases remaining between them.

CDR3 region: CASSPSAQGPETQYF. The CDR3 DNA reads as TGTGCCAGCTCACCGTCGGCACAGGGACCCGAGACCCAGTACTTC. This chain uses TRBV18 with TRBJ2-5; possibly TRBD1 for D (6 bases). This CDR3 is built from 15 residues. V lost 3 bases and J lost 5, with 16 bases in between. Germline CDR1 reads KGHSH; CDR2 reads LQKENI.

The chain employs TRBV24-1 and TRBJ1-2; TRBD1 matches 7 bases. The J segment lost 6 bases and the V segment lost 7 bases, leaving 10 bases of the junction unmatched. Germline V gene sequence: CDR1 KGHDR, CDR2 SFDVKD. The CDR3 spans 14 residues. The CDR3 coding sequence is TGTGCCACCAGGCCCCAGACAGGGACAGATGGCTACACCTTC. The encoded protein is CATRPQTGTDGYTF.

The V and J genes are TRBV29-1 and TRBJ2-1; D ambiguous. V lost 1 base to trimming and J lost 5 bases, with 12 bases between them. Germline CDR1 reads SQVTM; CDR2 reads ANQGSEA. There are 14 residues in the CDR3. This chain's CDR3 is CSVEALQFDNEQFF. The DNA of the CDR3 is TGCAGCGTTGAAGCTCTCCAGTTCGACAATGAGCAGTTCTTC.

CDR3 in amino acids: CASSLGLAGNYEQYF. For the CDR3, the DNA is TGTGCCAGCAGCTTGGGACTAGCGGGAAACTACGAGCAGTACTTC. V usage is TRBV5-4 and J usage is TRBJ2-7; 11 nucleotides align to TRBD2. V shed 0 bases and J 3 bases; nucleotides not matched to a gene: 2. Per germline, CDR1 SGHNT and CDR2 YYREEE (reference sequence). The CDR3 runs to 15 residues.

CDR3 coding DNA: TGTGCCAGCAGTTTGGGGGGGTGGGAGCTGTTTTTT. It translates to CASSLGGWELFF. The rearrangement uses TRBV12-3 or TRBV12-4 and TRBJ2-2; 7 bases agree with TRBD2. V was pared by 3 bases and J by 9 bases, with 1 base of the junction left unmatched. The CDR3 is made up of 12 amino acids.

V and J are TRBV28 and TRBJ1-2; 7 bases match TRBD1. Germline trimming cut 5 bases from V and 2 bases from J; bases unmatched to any gene: 5. The CDR3 runs 14 residues. Germline V gene data show CDR1 as MDHEN and CDR2 as SYDVKM. For the CDR3, the DNA is TGTGCCAGCAGTATCGGACAGGACAACTATGGCTACACCTTC. This sequence encodes CASSIGQDNYGYTF.

The rearrangement joins TRBV7-8 to TRBJ1-1, with TRBD1 as a possible D gene (5 bases). The CDR3 has 15 residues. Trimming took 8 bases from V and 6 from J, leaving 22 bases between them. The germline gives CDR1 SGHVS, CDR2 FQNEAQ. For the CDR3, the DNA is TGTGCCAGCGCGCCCGTTGGGGGGAGTAGGGCTGAAGCTTTCTTT. Translated, it gives CASAPVGGSRAEAFF.

The chain is built from TRBV18 and TRBJ2-5, with 11 bases fitting TRBD1. The CDR3 runs to 15 residues. V shed 0 bases, J shed 4 bases, and the junction held 1 base outside the gene matches. Germline CDR1 reads KGHSH; CDR2 reads LQKENI. Written as DNA, the CDR3 is TGTGCCAGCTCACCACCCGGGACAGGGGGAGAGACCCAGTACTTC. Translating gives CASSPPGTGGETQYF.

The rearrangement joins TRBV5-4 to TRBJ2-5; no reliable D call. V lost 3 bases, J lost 1 base, and 13 bases lay in between. The CDR3 has 15 residues. Germline V CDR1 and CDR2: SGHNT, YYREEE (reference sequence). The CDR3 sequence is CASSSTGWSQETQYF. CDR3 DNA: TGTGCCAGCAGCTCAACCGGGTGGTCCCAAGAGACCCAGTACTTC.